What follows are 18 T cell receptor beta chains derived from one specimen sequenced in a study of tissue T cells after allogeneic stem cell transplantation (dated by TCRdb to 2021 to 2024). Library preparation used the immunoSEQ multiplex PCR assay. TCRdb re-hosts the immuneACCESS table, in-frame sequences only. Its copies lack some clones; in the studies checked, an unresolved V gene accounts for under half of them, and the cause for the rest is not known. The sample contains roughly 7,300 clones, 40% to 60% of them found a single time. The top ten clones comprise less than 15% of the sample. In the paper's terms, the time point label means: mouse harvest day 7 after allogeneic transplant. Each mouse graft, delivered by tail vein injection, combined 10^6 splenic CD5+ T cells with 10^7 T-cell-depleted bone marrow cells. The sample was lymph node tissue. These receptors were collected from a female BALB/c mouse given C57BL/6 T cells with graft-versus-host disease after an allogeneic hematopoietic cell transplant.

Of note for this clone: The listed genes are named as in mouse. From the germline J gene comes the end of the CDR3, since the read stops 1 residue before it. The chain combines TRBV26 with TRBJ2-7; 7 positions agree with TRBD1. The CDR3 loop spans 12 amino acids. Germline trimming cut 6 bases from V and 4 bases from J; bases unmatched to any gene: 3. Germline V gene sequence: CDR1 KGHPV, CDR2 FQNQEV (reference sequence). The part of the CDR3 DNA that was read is TGTGCCAGCAGCCGGGACAGATATGAACAGTAC. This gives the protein CASSRDRYEQY. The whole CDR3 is CASSRDRYEQYF.

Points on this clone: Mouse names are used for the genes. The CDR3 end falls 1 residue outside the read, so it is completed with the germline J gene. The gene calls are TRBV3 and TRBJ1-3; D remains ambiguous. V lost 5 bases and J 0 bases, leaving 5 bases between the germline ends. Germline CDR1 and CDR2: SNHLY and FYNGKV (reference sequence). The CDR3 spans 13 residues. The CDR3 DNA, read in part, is TGTGCCAGCAGCCAGAATTCTGGAAATACGCTCTAT. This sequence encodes CASSQNSGNTLY. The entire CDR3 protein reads CASSQNSGNTLYF. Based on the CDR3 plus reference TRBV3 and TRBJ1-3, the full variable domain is GPKVLQIPSHQIIDMGQMVTLNCDPVSNHLYFYWYKQILGQQMEFLVNFYNGKVMEKSKLFKDQFSVERPDGSYFTLKIQPTALEDSAVYFCASSQNSGNTLYFGEGSRLIVV.

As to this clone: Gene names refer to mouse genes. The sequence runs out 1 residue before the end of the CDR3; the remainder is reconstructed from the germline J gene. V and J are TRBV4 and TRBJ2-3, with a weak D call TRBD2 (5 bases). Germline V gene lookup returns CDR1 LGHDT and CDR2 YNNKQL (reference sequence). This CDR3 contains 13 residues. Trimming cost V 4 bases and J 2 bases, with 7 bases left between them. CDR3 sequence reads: CASSSTVAETLYF. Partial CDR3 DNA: TGTGCCAGCAGCTCGACTGTTGCAGAAACGCTGTAT.

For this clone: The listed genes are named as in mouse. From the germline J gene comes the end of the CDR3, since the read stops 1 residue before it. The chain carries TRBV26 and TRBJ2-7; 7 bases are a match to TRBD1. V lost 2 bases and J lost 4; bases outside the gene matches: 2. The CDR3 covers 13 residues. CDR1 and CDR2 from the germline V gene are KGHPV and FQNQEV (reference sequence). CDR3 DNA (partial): TGTGCCAGCAGTCTGCCACAGGGGTATGAACAGTAC. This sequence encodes CASSLPQGYEQY. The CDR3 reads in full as CASSLPQGYEQYF.

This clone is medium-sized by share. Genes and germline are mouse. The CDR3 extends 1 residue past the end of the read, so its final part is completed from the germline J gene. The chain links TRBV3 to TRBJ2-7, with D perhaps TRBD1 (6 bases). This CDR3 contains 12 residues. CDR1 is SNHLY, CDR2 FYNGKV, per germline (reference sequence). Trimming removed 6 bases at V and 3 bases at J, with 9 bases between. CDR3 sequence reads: CASSQQGYEQYF. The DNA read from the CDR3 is TGTGCCAGCAGTCAACAGGGCTATGAACAGTAC.

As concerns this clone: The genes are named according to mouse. CDR3: CASSDGTNSDYTF. The sequenced CDR3 bases are TGTGCCAGCAGTGATGGAACAAACTCCGACTACACC. V usage is TRBV13-1 and J usage is TRBJ1-2; no clear D gene. Read data end 1 residue before the CDR3 end; the end is taken from the germline J gene. Germline CDR1 NSHNY, CDR2 SYGAGN. Between the trimmed V and J ends, which lost 0 bases and 0 bases, there was a span of 3 bases. The CDR3 has 13 residues.

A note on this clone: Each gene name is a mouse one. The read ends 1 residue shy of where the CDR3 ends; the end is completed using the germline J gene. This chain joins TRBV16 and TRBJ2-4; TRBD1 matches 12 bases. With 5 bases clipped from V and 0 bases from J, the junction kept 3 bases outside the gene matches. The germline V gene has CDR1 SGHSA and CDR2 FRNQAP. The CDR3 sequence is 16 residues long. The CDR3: CASSQGQGASQNTLYF. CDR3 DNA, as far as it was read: TGTGCAAGCAGCCAGGGACAGGGGGCTAGTCAAAACACCTTGTAC.

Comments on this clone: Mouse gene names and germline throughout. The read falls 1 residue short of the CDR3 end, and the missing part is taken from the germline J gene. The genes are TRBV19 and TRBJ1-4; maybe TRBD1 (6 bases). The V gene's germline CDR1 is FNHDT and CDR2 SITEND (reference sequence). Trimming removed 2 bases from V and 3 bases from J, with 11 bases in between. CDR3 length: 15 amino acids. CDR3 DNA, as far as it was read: TGTGCCAGCAGTATTCCCCCAGGGGCCAACGAAAGATTATTT. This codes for CASSIPPGANERLF. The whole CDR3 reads CASSIPPGANERLFF.

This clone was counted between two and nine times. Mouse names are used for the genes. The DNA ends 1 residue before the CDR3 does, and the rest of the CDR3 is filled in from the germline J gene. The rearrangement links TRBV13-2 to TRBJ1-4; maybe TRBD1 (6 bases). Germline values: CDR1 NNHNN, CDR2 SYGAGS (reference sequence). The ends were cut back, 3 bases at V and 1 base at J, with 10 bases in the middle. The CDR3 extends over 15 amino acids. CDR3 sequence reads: CASGAGHHSNERLFF. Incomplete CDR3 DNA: TGTGCCAGCGGTGCGGGACACCATTCCAACGAAAGATTATTT.

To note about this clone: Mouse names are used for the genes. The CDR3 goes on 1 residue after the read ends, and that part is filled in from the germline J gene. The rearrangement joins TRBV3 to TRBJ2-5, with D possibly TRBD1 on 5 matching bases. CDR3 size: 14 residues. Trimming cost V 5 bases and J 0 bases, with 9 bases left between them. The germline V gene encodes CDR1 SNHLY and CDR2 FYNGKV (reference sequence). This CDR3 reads CASSARVNQDTQYF. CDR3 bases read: TGTGCCAGCAGCGCCAGGGTTAACCAAGACACCCAGTAC.

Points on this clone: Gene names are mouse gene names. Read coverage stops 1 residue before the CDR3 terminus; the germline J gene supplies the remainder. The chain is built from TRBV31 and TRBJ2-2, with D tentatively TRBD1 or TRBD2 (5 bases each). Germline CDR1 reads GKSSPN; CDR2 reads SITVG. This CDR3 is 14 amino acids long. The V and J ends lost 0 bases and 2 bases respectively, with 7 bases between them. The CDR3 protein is CAWSLGENTGQLYF. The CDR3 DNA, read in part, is TGTGCCTGGAGTCTGGGGGAGAACACCGGGCAGCTCTAC.

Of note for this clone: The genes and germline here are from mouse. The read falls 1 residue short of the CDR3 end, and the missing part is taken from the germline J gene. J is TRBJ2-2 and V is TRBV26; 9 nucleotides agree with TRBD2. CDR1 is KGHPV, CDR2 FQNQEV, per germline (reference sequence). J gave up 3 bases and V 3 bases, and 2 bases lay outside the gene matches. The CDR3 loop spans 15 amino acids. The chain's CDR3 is CASSLRLGDTGQLYF. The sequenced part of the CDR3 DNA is TGTGCCAGCAGTCTCCGACTGGGGGACACCGGGCAGCTCTAC.

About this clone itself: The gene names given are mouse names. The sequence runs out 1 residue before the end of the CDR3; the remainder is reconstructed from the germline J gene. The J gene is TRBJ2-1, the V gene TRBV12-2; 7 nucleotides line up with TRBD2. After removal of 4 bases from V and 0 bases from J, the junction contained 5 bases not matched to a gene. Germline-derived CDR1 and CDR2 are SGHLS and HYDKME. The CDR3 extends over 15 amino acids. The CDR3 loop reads CASSLGGGNYAEQFF. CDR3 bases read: TGTGCCAGCTCCCTCGGGGGGGGTAACTATGCTGAGCAGTTC.

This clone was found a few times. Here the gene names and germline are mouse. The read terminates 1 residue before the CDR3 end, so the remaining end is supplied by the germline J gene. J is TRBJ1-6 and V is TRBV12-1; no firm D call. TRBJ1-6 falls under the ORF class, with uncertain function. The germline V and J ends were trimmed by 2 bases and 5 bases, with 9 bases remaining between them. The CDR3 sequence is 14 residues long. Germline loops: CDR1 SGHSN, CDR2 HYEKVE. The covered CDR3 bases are TGTGCCAGCTCTCCGCTACCGGATAATTCGCCCCTCTAC. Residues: CASSPLPDNSPLY. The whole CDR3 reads CASSPLPDNSPLYF.

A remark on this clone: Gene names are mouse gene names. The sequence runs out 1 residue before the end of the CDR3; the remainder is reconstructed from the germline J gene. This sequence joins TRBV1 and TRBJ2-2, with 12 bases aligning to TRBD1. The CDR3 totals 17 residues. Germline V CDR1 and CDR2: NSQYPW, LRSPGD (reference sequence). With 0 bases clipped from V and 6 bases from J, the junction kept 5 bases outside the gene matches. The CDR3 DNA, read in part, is TGCACCTGCAGTGCAGATGTGGGGACAGGGGGCCCCGGGCAGCTCTAC. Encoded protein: CTCSADVGTGGPGQLY. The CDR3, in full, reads CTCSADVGTGGPGQLYF.

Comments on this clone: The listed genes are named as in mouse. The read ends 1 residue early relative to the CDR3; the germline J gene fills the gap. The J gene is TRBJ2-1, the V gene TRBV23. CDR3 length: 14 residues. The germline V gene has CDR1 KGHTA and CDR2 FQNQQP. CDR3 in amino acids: CSSSQSLLYAEQFF. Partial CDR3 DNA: TGCTCCAGCAGTCAATCGCTCCTCTATGCTGAGCAGTTC.

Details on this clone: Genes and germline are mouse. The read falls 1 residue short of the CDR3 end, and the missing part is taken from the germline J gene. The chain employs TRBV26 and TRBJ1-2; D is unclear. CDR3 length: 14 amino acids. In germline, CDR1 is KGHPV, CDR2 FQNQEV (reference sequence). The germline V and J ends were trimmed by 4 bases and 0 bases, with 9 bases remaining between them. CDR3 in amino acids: CASSRQVANSDYTF. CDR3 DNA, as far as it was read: TGTGCCAGCAGTCGGCAGGTCGCAAACTCCGACTACACC.

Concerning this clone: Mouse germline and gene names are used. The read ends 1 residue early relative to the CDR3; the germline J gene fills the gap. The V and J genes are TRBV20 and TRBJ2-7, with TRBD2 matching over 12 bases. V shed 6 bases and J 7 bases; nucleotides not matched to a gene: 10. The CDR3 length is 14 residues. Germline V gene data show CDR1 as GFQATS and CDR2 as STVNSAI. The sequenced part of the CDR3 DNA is TGTGGTGCGGCTAGGGACTGGGGGGCGGAGGAACAGTAC. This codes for CGAARDWGAEEQY. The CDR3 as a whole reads CGAARDWGAEEQYF.